These 16 T cell receptor beta chains came from one sample sequenced in a study of blood T cells in healthy people across ages. The second PCR ran about 6 to 12 cycles with a sample-barcoded 5' primer and J-beta primers. From the 5' RACE reads, TCRdb called clonotypes with MiXCR, one entry per CDR3 protein. Among roughly 800,000 distinct CDR3 sequences listed, about 53% were seen once. The sample taken for sequencing was blood. The receptors come from an elderly man in good health.

J is TRBJ2-7 and V is TRBV2; D remains ambiguous. This CDR3 is built from 17 residues. Germline V gives CDR1 SNHLY, CDR2 FYNNEI. Deletions cut 3 bases from V and 9 bases from J, with 27 bases between. The DNA for the CDR3 is TGTGCCAGCAGTGATGGTAGCTGGTCCCTCTCCTCTACGAGGCAGTACTTC. Protein product: CASSDGSWSLSSTRQYF.

The chain employs TRBV9 and TRBJ2-1; D unclear. Gene TRBJ2-7 matches the end of the DNA better, so the J call may be wrong. The CDR3 spans 17 residues. Germline loops: CDR1 SGDLS, CDR2 YYNGEE. CDR3 in amino acids: CASSVAWAQSSYNEQYF. In DNA form, the CDR3 reads TGTGCCAGCAGCGTAGCTTGGGCACAGAGCTCCTACAATGAGCAGTACTTC.

The chain is built from TRBV18 and TRBJ1-2; 9 bases match TRBD1. Per the germline V gene, CDR1 is KGHSH and CDR2 is LQKENI. This CDR3 spans 16 amino acids. V trimming: 3 bases; J trimming: 4 bases; junction bases outside the gene matches: 9. CDR3 residues: CASSPSHGQGPYGYTF. The CDR3 DNA sequence: TGTGCCAGCTCACCTTCTCACGGACAGGGGCCCTATGGCTACACCTTC.

This clonotype has just a few counts. The chain recombines TRBV5-5 with TRBJ2-3; D may be TRBD1 (5 bases). V was pared by 0 bases and J by 6 bases, with 8 bases between. Germline CDR1 reads SGHKS; CDR2 reads YYEKEE (reference sequence). CDR3 length equals 13 residues. Here the CDR3 DNA reads TGTGCCAGCAGCTTGGGGGGCGAGGATACGCAGTATTTT. Its protein product is CASSLGGEDTQYF.

V gene TRBV12-3 or TRBV12-4 combines with J gene TRBJ1-1; no clear D gene. This CDR3 is built from 14 residues. V lost 6 bases, J lost 4 bases, and 15 bases lay in between. CDR3 amino acids: CASRWFGSGTEAFF. CDR3 in DNA: TGTGCCAGCAGGTGGTTTGGTTCGGGCACTGAAGCTTTCTTT.

This clonotype appeared once. An end of the junction does not agree with germline; a read error may underlie this. The chain uses TRBV7-3 and TRBJ2-1, with TRBD2 matching over 12 bases. Germline CDR1 SGHTA, CDR2 FQGTGA. The CDR3 runs 15 residues. The CDR3 DNA reads as TGTACCAGCAGCCCCGGACTAGCGGGATGGAATGAGCAGTTCTTC. Translating it yields CTSSPGLAGWNEQFF.

The genes are TRBV9 and TRBJ2-1; D is perhaps TRBD1 or TRBD2 (5 bases each). Trimming removed 5 bases from V and 6 bases from J, with 12 bases in between. Germline-derived CDR1 and CDR2 are SGDLS and YYNGEE. The CDR3 loop spans 13 amino acids. The CDR3 coding sequence is TGTGCCAGCAGTGGGGGAGCCTTCAATGAGCAGTTCTTC. Protein sequence: CASSGGAFNEQFF. The variable domain in full, completed from reference TRBV9 and TRBJ2-1, reads DSGVTQTPKHLITATGQRVTLRCSPRSGDLSVYWYQQSLDQGLQFLIQYYNGEERAKGNILERFSAQQFPDLHSELNLSSLELGDSALYFCASSGGAFNEQFFGPGTRLTVL.

This chain links TRBV27 with TRBJ1-5, with D possibly TRBD1 on 6 matching bases. Trimming shortened V by 0 bases and J by 3 bases, and 12 bases separated the two germline ends. Germline V gene sequence: CDR1 MNHEY, CDR2 SMNVEV (reference sequence). The CDR3 spans 16 residues. The CDR3 is CASSLSGSGANQPQHF. In nucleotides, the CDR3 is TGTGCCAGCAGTTTATCGGGGTCAGGGGCCAATCAGCCCCAGCATTTT.

This clonotype was counted once. The chain uses TRBV6-6 and TRBJ2-3; D is unresolved. Per the germline V gene, CDR1 is MNHNY and CDR2 is SVGAGI (reference sequence). CDR3 length: 11 amino acids. The germline V and J ends were trimmed by 10 bases and 14 bases, with 19 bases remaining between them. The CDR3 protein is CATYLGRYAYF. The CDR3 DNA reads TGTGCCACTTACCTGGGCAGATACGCGTATTTT.

V and J are TRBV20-1 and TRBJ2-1; TRBD2 matches 8 bases. The end of the DNA fits TRBJ2-7 better, so the J call may be wrong. The CDR3 loop spans 15 amino acids. Germline V gives CDR1 DFQATT, CDR2 SNEGSKA (reference sequence). The CDR3 DNA reads TGCAGTGCGGTAGCAGGCGGGGGGATCTACAATGAGCAGTACTTC. Translating it yields CSAVAGGGIYNEQYF.

V is TRBV7-2 and J is TRBJ2-7; TRBD1 or TRBD2 may be the D gene (5 bases each). Germline CDR1 and CDR2: SGHTA and FQGNSA. The CDR3 loop spans 14 amino acids. V lost 5 bases and J lost 2, with 13 bases in between. Written as DNA, the CDR3 is TGTGCCAGCAGCCGTCGGGACGGGACCTACGAGCAGTACTTC. Amino acid sequence: CASSRRDGTYEQYF.

The chain combines TRBV27 with TRBJ1-5, with D possibly TRBD1 on 6 matching bases. The CDR3 has 16 amino acids. V dropped 0 bases and J dropped 7 bases, with 16 bases sitting between them. CDR1 MNHEY and CDR2 SMNVEV come from the germline V gene (reference sequence). The CDR3 here is CASSLSRRGARQPQHF. In DNA form, the CDR3 reads TGTGCCAGCAGTTTATCTCGGCGGGGGGCGAGACAGCCCCAGCATTTT.

The rearrangement uses TRBV11-3 and TRBJ2-2; 12 bases align to TRBD2. The germline gives CDR1 SGHNT, CDR2 YENEEA. The length of the CDR3 is 15 residues. Trimming took 5 bases from V and 8 from J; bases not matched to a gene: 6. The CDR3 reads CASSRRTSGEGELFF. The CDR3 region has the DNA TGTGCCAGCAGCCGTCGGACTAGCGGGGAAGGGGAGCTGTTTTTT.

This rearrangement joins TRBV3-1 to TRBJ1-1; TRBD1 aligns across 7 bases. The J segment lost 5 bases and the V segment lost 0 bases, leaving 6 bases of the junction unmatched. From germline, CDR1 is LGHDT and CDR2 YNNKEL (reference sequence). The CDR3 has 15 amino acids. The CDR3 coding sequence is TGTGCCAGCAGCCAAGATCTATCCAGGGGGACTGAAGCTTTCTTT. Translated, it gives CASSQDLSRGTEAFF.

Notes on this clonotype: One end of the junction fails to match germline, which may point to a read error. DNA of the CDR3: TGCGCCAGCAGCCTCCGGGGGACGAGAGAAGGGGCCAGCGTCCTGACTTTC. Translation gives CASSLRGTREGASVLTF. The gene calls are TRBV5-1 and TRBJ2-6, with a tentative D call TRBD2 (6 bases). The CDR3 contains 17 residues. The germline gives CDR1 SGHRS, CDR2 YFSETQ. The variable domain in full, completed from reference TRBV5-1 and TRBJ2-6, reads KAGVTQTPRYLIKTRGQQVTLSCSPISGHRSVSWYQQTPGQGLQFLFEYFSETQRNKGNFPGRFSGRQFSNSRSEMNVSTLELGDSALYLCASSLRGTREGASVLTFGAGSRLTVL.

This clonotype was recorded a few times. The chain joins TRBV29-1 to TRBJ2-7, with 10 positions matching TRBD2. With 4 bases clipped from V and 2 bases from J, the junction kept 5 bases outside the gene matches. The germline CDR1 and CDR2 sequences are SQVTM and ANQGSEA. CDR3 length: 14 amino acids. CDR3 DNA: TGCAGCGTTGGCAGGACTAGCGGAACCTACGAGCAGTACTTC. As protein: CSVGRTSGTYEQYF.